This TCR beta chain emerged from a study of T cell responses to AZD1222 COVID-19 vaccine. The wider study: Pooling was applied to second doses at about 4 or about 12 weeks.

Repertoires were generated with immunoSEQ multiplex PCR, while TCRdb's copy carries only in-frame clones and drops some. The sample lists 150,000 to 200,000 clones; approximately 90% were seen once. The CDR3 loop spans 17 amino acids. Germline V gene sequence: CDR1 SGHNT, CDR2 YYREEE (reference sequence). Trimming cost V 0 bases and J 0 bases, with 13 bases left between them. The starting material was peripheral blood, obtained on day 0 of AZD1222 vaccination. The chain links TRBV5-4 to TRBJ1-3; D perhaps matches TRBD1 (5 bases). The TCR was taken from an adult in good health. CDR3 DNA sequence: TGTGCCAGCAGCTTGGACCCGGGGGGAAGCTCTGGAAACACCATATATTTT. The encoded protein is CASSLDPGGSSGNTIYF.